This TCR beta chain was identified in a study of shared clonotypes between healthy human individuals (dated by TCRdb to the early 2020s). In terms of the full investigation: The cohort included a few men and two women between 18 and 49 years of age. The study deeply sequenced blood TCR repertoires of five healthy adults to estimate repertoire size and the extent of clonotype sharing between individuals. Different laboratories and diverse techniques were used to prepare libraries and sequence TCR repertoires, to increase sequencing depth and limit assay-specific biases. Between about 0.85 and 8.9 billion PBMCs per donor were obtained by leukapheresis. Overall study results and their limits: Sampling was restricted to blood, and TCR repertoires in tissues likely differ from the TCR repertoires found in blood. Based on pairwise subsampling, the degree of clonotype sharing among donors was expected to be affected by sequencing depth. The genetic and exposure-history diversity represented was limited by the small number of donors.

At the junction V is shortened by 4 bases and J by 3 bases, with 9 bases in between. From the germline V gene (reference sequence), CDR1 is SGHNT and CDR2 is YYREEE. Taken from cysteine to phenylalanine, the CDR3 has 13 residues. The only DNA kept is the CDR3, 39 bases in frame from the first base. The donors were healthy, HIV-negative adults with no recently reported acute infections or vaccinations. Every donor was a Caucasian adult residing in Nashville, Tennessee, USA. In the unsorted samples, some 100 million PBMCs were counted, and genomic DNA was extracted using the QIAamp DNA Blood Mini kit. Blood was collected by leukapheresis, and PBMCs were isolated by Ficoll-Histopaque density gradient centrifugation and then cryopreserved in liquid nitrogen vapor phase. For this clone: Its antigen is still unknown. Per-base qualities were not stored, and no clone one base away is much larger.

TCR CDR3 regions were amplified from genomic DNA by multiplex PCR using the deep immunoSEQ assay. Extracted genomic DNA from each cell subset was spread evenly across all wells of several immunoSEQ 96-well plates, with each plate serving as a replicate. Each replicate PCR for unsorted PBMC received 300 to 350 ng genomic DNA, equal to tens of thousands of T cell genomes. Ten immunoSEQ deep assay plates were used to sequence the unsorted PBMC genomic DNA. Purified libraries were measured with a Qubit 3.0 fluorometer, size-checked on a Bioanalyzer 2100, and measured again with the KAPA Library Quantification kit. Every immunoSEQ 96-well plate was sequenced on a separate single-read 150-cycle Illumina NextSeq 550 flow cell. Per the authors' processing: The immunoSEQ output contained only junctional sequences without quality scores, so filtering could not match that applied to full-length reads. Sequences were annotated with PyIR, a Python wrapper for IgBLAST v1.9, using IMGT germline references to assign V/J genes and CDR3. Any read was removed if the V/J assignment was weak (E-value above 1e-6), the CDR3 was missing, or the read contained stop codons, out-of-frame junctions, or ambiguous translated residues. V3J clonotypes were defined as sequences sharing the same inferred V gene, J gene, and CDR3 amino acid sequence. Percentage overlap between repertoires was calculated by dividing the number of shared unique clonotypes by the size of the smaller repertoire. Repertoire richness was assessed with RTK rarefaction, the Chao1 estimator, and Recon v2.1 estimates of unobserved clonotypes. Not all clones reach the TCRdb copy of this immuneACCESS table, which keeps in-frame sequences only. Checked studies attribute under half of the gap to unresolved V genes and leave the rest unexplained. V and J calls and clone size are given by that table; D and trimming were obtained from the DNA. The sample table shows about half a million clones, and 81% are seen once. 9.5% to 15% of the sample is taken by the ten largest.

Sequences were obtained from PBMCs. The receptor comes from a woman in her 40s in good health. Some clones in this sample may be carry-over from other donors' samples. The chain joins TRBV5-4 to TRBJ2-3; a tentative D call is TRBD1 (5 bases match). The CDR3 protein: CASSVRETDTQYF. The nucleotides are TGTGCCAGCAGCGTCAGGGAAACAGATACGCAGTATTTT.